The rows below give T cell receptor beta chains drawn from one sample of a study of spatial heterogeneity in lung cancer. TCRdb used MiXCR to reprocess the 5' RACE reads, holding one entry per CDR3 protein. The table has 2,700 or so distinct CDR3 sequences, around 6.8% seen once. Sequencing used lung tumor tissue, obtained at surgery. The receptors shown here come from a female donor with early-stage non-small cell lung cancer. Each CDR3 is given with its conserved first and last residue. D genes are given only for firm matches. Size values are once, few and many counts, or a class for expanded clones, and some rows have none.

>-|TRBV2|medium-sized|TRBJ2-2
TGTGCCAGCAGTGAAGTCCCTTATGCCGGGGAGCTGTTTTTT
CASSEVPYAGELFF
>TRBD1|TRBV5-6|medium-sized|TRBJ1-2
TGTGCCAGCAGCTCCCAGGGGGGGAGTGCGGGAGGCTACACCTTC
CASSSQGGSAGGYTF
>-|TRBV7-2|medium-sized|TRBJ1-5
TGTGCCAGCAGCACTGGGACACCTTTTTATCCCCAGCATTTT
CASSTGTPFYPQHF
>-|TRBV18|few|TRBJ2-7
TGTGCCAGCTCACCCCAGGGATACTACGAGGAGCAGTACTTC
CASSPQGYYEEQYF
>TRBD1|TRBV6-1|medium-sized|TRBJ1-5
TGTGCCAGCAGTGAGTTGGGACAGGGAAATCTGCCCCAGCATTTT
CASSELGQGNLPQHF
>TRBD2|TRBV15|medium-sized|TRBJ2-3
TGTGCCACCAGCAAAGGGACTAGCGGGGGGAAGAATACGCAGTATTTT
CATSKGTSGGKNTQYF
>-|TRBV7-9|medium-sized|TRBJ1-2
TGTGCCAGCAGCTTGAACAGGGTTCGCGGCTACACCTTC
CASSLNRVRGYTF
>TRBD1|TRBV3-1|medium-sized|TRBJ1-3
TGTGCCAGCAGCCAGGGGACAGGCGGACACACCATATATTTT
CASSQGTGGHTIYF
>-|TRBV20-1|-|TRBJ2-1
TGCAGTGGCCAGGGTACAGTTCACAATGAGCAGTTCTTC
CSGQGTVHNEQFF
>TRBD1|TRBV11-2|medium-sized|TRBJ1-1
TGTGCCAGCACCCGGGACAGGGGAGGAAACACTGAAGCTTTCTTT
CASTRDRGGNTEAFF
>TRBD1|TRBV30|large|TRBJ2-7
TGTGCCTCTAGGGGGCCCAGGGAGTACTTC
CASRGPREYF
>TRBD2|TRBV20-1|medium-sized|TRBJ2-5
TGCAGTGCTTCCGGACTAGCGGGCCCCGAGACCCAGTACTTC
CSASGLAGPETQYF
>TRBD1|TRBV12-3/TRBV12-4|many|TRBJ1-1
TGTGCCAGCAGTCCGGGACAGGGTTACACTGAAGCTTTCTTT
CASSPGQGYTEAFF
>TRBD1|TRBV27|large|TRBJ1-5
TGTGCCAGCAGTTCCCCAGGACAGGTCGGGCGGCCCCAGCATTTT
CASSSPGQVGRPQHF
>TRBD2|TRBV7-9|medium-sized|TRBJ2-2
TGTGCCAGCAGCTTAGCCCACCGGGGGTTGACTAGCGGGGGGCGCAACACCGGGGAGCTGTTTTTT
CASSLAHRGLTSGGRNTGELFF
>-|TRBV7-2|-|TRBJ2-3
TGTGCCAGCAGCGGATGGGATACGCAGTATTTT
CASSGWDTQYF
>TRBD2|TRBV2|medium-sized|TRBJ2-3
TGTGCCAGCAGTGTTGGCCTAGCGGGAAGCACAGATACGCAGTATTTT
CASSVGLAGSTDTQYF
>TRBD2|TRBV20-1|medium-sized|TRBJ2-7
TGCAGTGCTATAAGACTAGCGGGGGCCTCCTACGAGCAGTACTTC
CSAIRLAGASYEQYF
>-|TRBV4-3|many|TRBJ2-3
TGCGCCAGCAGCCAGGGGGGACCTGCAGATACGCAGTATTTT
CASSQGGPADTQYF
>-|TRBV20-1|medium-sized|TRBJ1-5
TGCAGTGGAGTGTCAGGGAAAGGCAATCAGCCCCAGCATTTT
CSGVSGKGNQPQHF
>TRBD1|TRBV29-1|few|TRBJ1-2
TGCAGCGGGGGACAGGCGGCTAACTATGGCTACACCTTC
CSGGQAANYGYTF
>-|TRBV7-2|few|TRBJ2-7
TGTGCCAGCAGCTCCGACCGTCGGTACGAGCAGTACTTC
CASSSDRRYEQYF
>TRBD2|TRBV27|medium-sized|TRBJ2-7
TGTGCCACGCCCCAGCGGGGAAGCTCCTACGAGCAGTACTTC
CATPQRGSSYEQYF
>-|TRBV6-2/TRBV6-3|medium-sized|TRBJ2-1
TGTGCCAGCAGTCCCTACAATGAGCAGTTCTTC
CASSPYNEQFF
>TRBD1|TRBV7-9|few|TRBJ1-2
TGTGCCAGCAGCTTAAGGGGACAGGGCGGCTACACCTTC
CASSLRGQGGYTF
>-|TRBV20-1|medium-sized|TRBJ2-5
TGCAGTGCTAGCCCAGTACAGTACCAAGAGACCCAGTACTTC
CSASPVQYQETQYF
>TRBD2|TRBV6-2/TRBV6-3|medium-sized|TRBJ2-5
TGTGCCAGCAGACGGACTAGCGGGGCCCGACAAGAGACCCAGTACTTC
CASRRTSGARQETQYF
>-|TRBV11-2|medium-sized|TRBJ2-3
TGTGCCAGCAGCTTTAAAGATACGCAGTATTTT
CASSFKDTQYF
>TRBD2|TRBV5-1|medium-sized|TRBJ2-2
TGCGCCAGCAGCTTGACCAGCGGGGGTGCCGGGGAGCTGTTTTTT
CASSLTSGGAGELFF
>TRBD2|TRBV2|-|TRBJ2-5
TGTGCCACCAAGCGGGGGGTCGAGGAGACCCAGTACTTC
CATKRGVEETQYF
>-|TRBV7-2|many|TRBJ2-5
TGTGCCAGCAGCTTTGGGGGCCAAGAGACCCAGTACTTC
CASSFGGQETQYF
>-|TRBV6-2/TRBV6-3|medium-sized|TRBJ2-3
TGTGCCAGCAGTTACAACAGGATCACAGATACGCAGTATTTT
CASSYNRITDTQYF
>-|TRBV4-1|-|TRBJ2-2
TGCGCCAGCAGCCAAGGGAGGGCTAGTGGCACCGGGGAGCTGTTTTTT
CASSQGRASGTGELFF